This paragraph covers one T cell receptor (beta chain) sequence. Germline V gene sequence: CDR1 MNHNS, CDR2 SASEGT. The CDR3 length is 18 residues. Trimming took off 3 bases at V and 3 bases at J, with 18 bases between the two ends. Sequencing was performed with immunoSEQ multiplex PCR; in TCRdb, only in-frame clones are kept and a portion is missing. The sample gives about 140,000 clones, roughly 89% of which show up once; roughly 5% is in the top ten. The data derive from a study of T cell responses to AZD1222 COVID-19 vaccine. The TCR was taken from an adult in good health. The sequencing used peripheral blood, collected on day 0 of AZD1222 vaccination. The rearrangement links TRBV6-1 to TRBJ2-6; the D gene could be TRBD1 or TRBD2 (5 bases each). The CDR3 nucleotides read TGTGCCAGCAGTGACTTCGGGACGGCGGTTTATGGGGCCAACGTCCTGACTTTC. Encoded protein: CASSDFGTAVYGANVLTF.